The 2 T cell receptor beta chains given below trace back to one sample, sequenced in a study of T cells in Graves' hyperthyroidism and ophthalmopathy. RNA transcripts provided the source from which TCR beta CDR3 regions were amplified. First-round RT-PCR of the TCR CDR3 relied on the HTBI primer set. TCRdb fed the multiplex PCR reads into MiXCR, producing one record per CDR3 protein. The table lists 45,000 to 75,000 distinct CDR3 sequences, 40% to 55% of them singletons. Sequenced input: blood. Source of these receptors: a woman younger than 45 with Graves' ophthalmopathy.

This clonotype was picked up many times. The rearrangement uses TRBV6-5 and TRBJ1-1; TRBD1 agrees at 8 bases. CDR1 and CDR2 (germline): MNHEY, SVGAGI. The CDR3 length is 18 residues. J lost 0 bases, V lost 0 bases, and 9 bases had no gene match. DNA of the CDR3: TGTGCCAGCAGTTACTCTATTCCCGGGACAGGCGTGAACACTGAAGCTTTCTTT. This sequence encodes CASSYSIPGTGVNTEAFF.

This clonotype was observed at least ten times. The J gene is TRBJ2-1, the V gene TRBV9; 8 nucleotides match TRBD2. CDR3 length: 15 amino acids. V shed 0 bases, J shed 7 bases, and the junction held 6 bases outside the gene matches. Per the germline V gene, CDR1 is SGDLS and CDR2 is YYNGEE. The CDR3 bases are TGTGCCAGCAGCGTAGGTAGCGGGACCACAAATGAGCAGTTCTTC. This codes for CASSVGSGTTNEQFF.